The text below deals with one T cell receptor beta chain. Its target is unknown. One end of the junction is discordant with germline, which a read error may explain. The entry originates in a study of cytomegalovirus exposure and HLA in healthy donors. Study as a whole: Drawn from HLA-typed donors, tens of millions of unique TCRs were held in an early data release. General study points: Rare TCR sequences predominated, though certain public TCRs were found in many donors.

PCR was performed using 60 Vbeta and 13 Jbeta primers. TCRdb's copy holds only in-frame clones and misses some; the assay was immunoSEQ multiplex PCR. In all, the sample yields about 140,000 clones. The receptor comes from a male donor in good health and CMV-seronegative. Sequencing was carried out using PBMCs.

CDR3 nucleotides: TGTGCTAGCAGCGCCGCCGGGACTAACAATGAGCAGTTCTTC. It codes for CASSAAGTNNEQFF. The chain couples TRBV7-7 to TRBJ2-1; the match to TRBD2 covers 7 bases. Germline V gives CDR1 SSHAT, CDR2 FNYEAQ (reference sequence). The CDR3 covers 14 residues.